This T cell receptor (beta chain) was found in a study of molecular identifiers for immune sequencing clone quantification. A remark on this clonotype: The antigen remains undetermined.

The CDR3 extends over 15 amino acids. CDR1 is LGHDT and CDR2 is YNNKEL in the germline V gene (reference sequence). J gave up 7 bases and V 2 bases, and 11 bases lay outside the gene matches. One entry per CDR3 protein, called by TCRdb with MiXCR from the PCR reads. The table includes about 500,000 distinct CDR3 sequences, roughly a fifth detected once. Study-wide results and limits: Effector cells had over 99% of their molecules in clones above 20 RNA copies, while naive cells had under 1%.

Material for sequencing was naive CD8+ T cells from blood, with Jurkat cell RNA spiked in. As for subset: FACS-sorted CD8+CD4-CCR7+CD45RA+ naive T cells. This clonotype originated in a human donor in good health. Some libraries in this study had Jurkat cell RNA spiked in. V and J are TRBV3-1 and TRBJ2-7; the match to TRBD2 covers 7 bases. CDR3 sequence (DNA): TGTGCCAGCAGCCAAACGGGCCGAGCGGGGTTTGAGCAGTACTTC. Translating gives CASSQTGRAGFEQYF.